Detailed here is one T cell receptor beta chain. This sample is part of a study of OX40 agonist ivuxolimab in advanced cancers. Data came from immunoSEQ multiplex PCR; TCRdb stores just in-frame clones and leaves some out. The profile shows about 17,000 clones, over 60% of them singletons. The CDR3 is 15 amino acids. Germline lookup yields CDR1 SGHAT and CDR2 FQNNGV. V trimming: 5 bases; J trimming: 8 bases; junction bases outside the gene matches: 7. This receptor was obtained from an adult with an advanced solid tumor such as melanoma, head and neck, liver or kidney cancer. This sequence joins TRBV11-2 and TRBJ2-2; TRBD2 matches at 11 bases. The sample was CD4+ or CD8+ T cells sorted from blood, taken in a trial of the OX40 agonist ivuxolimab. This CDR3 is CASSPWTSGLGELFF. The DNA for the CDR3 is TGTGCCAGCAGCCCATGGACTAGCGGGTTGGGGGAGCTGTTTTTT.